The 18 T cell receptor beta chains given below trace back to one sample, sequenced in a study of radiotherapy plus CTLA-4 blockade in lung cancer. This table comes from immunoSEQ multiplex PCR, and its TCRdb copy is limited to in-frame clones, with some not included. The data hold tens of thousands of clones, with 55% to 75% observed a single time. Sequenced material: peripheral blood, taken from a patient treated with radiotherapy plus ipilimumab. These receptors came from a human donor with non-small cell lung cancer who had stable disease on radiotherapy plus ipilimumab.

In this sample, this clone turned up once. The chain couples TRBV18 to TRBJ2-3, with D maybe TRBD1 (5 bases). V was trimmed by 1 base and J by 1 base, leaving 6 bases between them. Germline values: CDR1 KGHSH, CDR2 LQKENI. The CDR3 totals 14 residues. Written as DNA, the CDR3 is TGTGCCAGCTCACCACAGGGGCGCACAGATACGCAGTATTTT. This gives the protein CASSPQGRTDTQYF.

There are a few counts of this clone. This CDR3 reads CSVEVYNYGYTF. Written as DNA, the CDR3 is TGCAGCGTTGAAGTGTATAACTATGGCTACACCTTC. The chain links TRBV29-1 to TRBJ1-2, with D unclear. This CDR3 has 12 amino acids. Germline CDR1 reads SQVTM; CDR2 reads ANQGSEA. V gave up 1 base and J gave up 1 base, with 4 bases separating them.

The gene calls are TRBV7-2 and TRBJ2-7; no firm D call. With 5 bases removed from V and 7 bases from J, the gap between germline ends came to 12 bases. Germline lookup yields CDR1 SGHTA and CDR2 FQGNSA. CDR3 length: 12 amino acids. In nucleotides, the CDR3 is TGTGCCAGCAGCCCCACTCTGGAGGAGCAGTACTTC. It encodes CASSPTLEEQYF.

Only one count was recorded for this clone. This chain connects TRBV11-2 to TRBJ2-3; a possible D gene is TRBD2 (5 bases). The V gene's germline CDR1 is SGHAT and CDR2 FQNNGV. Deletions cut 3 bases from V and 0 bases from J, with 13 bases between. CDR3 length: 16 residues. The CDR3 loop is CASSFSLAGSTDTQYF. The CDR3 region has the DNA TGTGCCAGCAGCTTTAGCCTAGCCGGTAGCACAGATACGCAGTATTTT.

The chain is built from TRBV6-4 and TRBJ2-5; the match to TRBD1 covers 10 bases. With 7 bases clipped from V and 2 bases from J, the junction kept 7 bases outside the gene matches. This CDR3 is 15 amino acids long. CDR1 MRHNA and CDR2 SNTAGT come from the germline V gene. The CDR3 spells CASIYRDRGQETQYF. For the CDR3, the DNA is TGTGCCAGCATTTACCGGGACAGGGGTCAAGAGACCCAGTACTTC.

The V and J genes are TRBV7-2 and TRBJ1-1; 7 nucleotides line up with TRBD1. Looked up from germline, CDR1 is SGHTA and CDR2 is FQGNSA. The V gene end was trimmed by 4 bases and the J gene end by 7 bases; junction bases not matched to a gene: 9. The CDR3 extends over 14 amino acids. CDR3 sequence: CASSYRQGSGEAFF. The CDR3 DNA sequence: TGTGCCAGCAGCTATCGACAGGGTTCGGGTGAAGCTTTCTTT.

This clone was detected only a few times. This sequence joins TRBV4-1 and TRBJ2-6; D is unclear. CDR1 is MGHRA, CDR2 YSYEKL, per germline. The CDR3 runs 18 residues. V was pared by 1 base and J by 0 bases, with 13 bases between. CDR3 sequence reads: CASSQVDLGFSGANVLTF. CDR3 in DNA: TGCGCCAGCAGCCAAGTCGATCTCGGGTTCTCTGGGGCCAACGTCCTGACTTTC.

This sequence joins TRBV19 and TRBJ1-1; the D gene is possibly TRBD1 (6 bases). From germline, CDR1 is LNHDA and CDR2 SQIVND (reference sequence). The CDR3 is 15 amino acids. V lost 5 bases to trimming and J lost 5 bases, with 18 bases between them. The CDR3 loop reads CASSSPGGAGTEAFF. CDR3 nucleotides: TGTGCCAGTAGTTCCCCGGGGGGGGCAGGAACTGAAGCTTTCTTT.

V gene TRBV4-2 combines with J gene TRBJ1-2, with no clear D. Per the germline V gene, CDR1 is LGHNA and CDR2 is YNFKEQ. V was clipped by 0 bases and J by 8 bases, with 13 bases between them. The CDR3 is made up of 14 amino acids. CDR3 region: CASSQEERAGGYTF. The CDR3 DNA is TGTGCCAGCAGCCAAGAGGAGAGGGCTGGCGGCTACACCTTC.

The chain employs TRBV4-3 and TRBJ2-5; 8 nucleotides match TRBD2. Germline V gives CDR1 LGHNA, CDR2 YSLEER. CDR3 length: 16 amino acids. V was pared by 0 bases and J by 5 bases, with 8 bases of the junction left unmatched. The CDR3 reads CASSQEAGVPGETQYF. CDR3 coding DNA: TGCGCCAGCAGCCAAGAAGCGGGGGTTCCCGGGGAGACCCAGTACTTC.

The chain recombines TRBV29-1 with TRBJ2-3, with 10 bases aligning to TRBD2. Germline loops: CDR1 SQVTM, CDR2 ANQGSEA. J gave up 2 bases and V 6 bases, and 5 bases lay outside the gene matches. The CDR3 has 14 amino acids. In nucleotides, the CDR3 is TGCAGCGTGACTAGCGGGCCTCCCACAGATACGCAGTATTTT. It codes for CSVTSGPPTDTQYF.

This clone was observed a single time. This chain links TRBV18 with TRBJ1-2; 10 bases fit TRBD1. The CDR3 runs to 15 residues. Germline V CDR1 and CDR2: KGHSH, LQKENI. After removal of 6 bases from V and 1 base from J, the junction contained 5 bases not matched to a gene. DNA for the CDR3: TGTGCCAGCTCCGGACAGGGGGTCGGTAACTATGGCTACACCTTC. This codes for CASSGQGVGNYGYTF.

The rearrangement joins TRBV5-4 to TRBJ1-2, with 8 bases identical to TRBD1. The trim removed 4 bases at V and 1 base at J, leaving 6 bases unmatched. This CDR3 spans 15 amino acids. The germline gives CDR1 SGHNT, CDR2 YYREEE (reference sequence). CDR3 DNA: TGTGCCAGCAGCCGGGACAGGCTGGTTAACTATGGCTACACCTTC. It specifies CASSRDRLVNYGYTF.

This clone was seen more than once but under ten times. This chain uses TRBV30 with TRBJ1-2; D unclear. The CDR3 spans 13 residues. Looked up from germline, CDR1 is GTSNPN and CDR2 is SVGIG (reference sequence). Trimming shortened V by 7 bases and J by 4 bases, and 16 bases separated the two germline ends. CDR3 protein: CASTQGGFYGYTF. CDR3 coding DNA: TGTGCCTCGACGCAAGGAGGTTTCTATGGCTACACCTTC.

V and J are TRBV28 and TRBJ2-7; tentative D call: TRBD1 (5 bases). Germline CDR1 reads MDHEN; CDR2 reads SYDVKM. V was clipped by 7 bases and J by 1 base, with 11 bases between them. The CDR3 spans 13 residues. CDR3 sequence reads: CASKNDRSYEQYF. CDR3 DNA: TGTGCCAGCAAAAACGACAGATCCTACGAGCAGTACTTC.

The chain recombines TRBV27 with TRBJ1-5; D unresolved. Per the germline V gene, CDR1 is MNHEY and CDR2 is SMNVEV (reference sequence). CDR3 length equals 13 residues. The V and J ends lost 6 bases and 4 bases respectively, with 10 bases between them. The CDR3 nucleotides read TGTGCCAGCAGCCGAGAGCTTAATCAGCCCCAGCATTTT. It specifies CASSRELNQPQHF.

The chain employs TRBV29-1 and TRBJ1-1; 7 positions match TRBD1. Germline CDR1 is SQVTM and CDR2 is ANQGSEA. CDR3 length equals 14 residues. With 4 bases clipped from V and 1 base from J, the junction kept 6 bases outside the gene matches. The CDR3 sequence is CSVAPGGTNTEAFF. The CDR3 DNA follows: TGCAGCGTTGCCCCAGGGGGGACGAACACTGAAGCTTTCTTT.

The gene calls are TRBV19 and TRBJ2-5; possible D gene TRBD2, 5 bases. The germline V gene has CDR1 LNHDA and CDR2 SQIVND (reference sequence). The CDR3 contains 14 residues. V was trimmed by 3 bases and J by 3 bases, leaving 11 bases between them. CDR3 nucleotide sequence: TGTGCCAGTAGTATTAACAGCGGAAAAGAGACCCAGTACTTC. This gives the protein CASSINSGKETQYF.